Below, 16 T cell receptor beta chains from the same sample are listed, as sequenced in a study of T and B cells in COVID-19 patients. From blood, about 240-550 ng of genomic DNA served as TRB template. TRB rearrangements were amplified by multiplex PCR with BIOMED2 TRB-A/B primers. Each CDR3 protein is one row after TCRdb ran MiXCR on the multiplex PCR reads. The sample gives 9,900 or so distinct CDR3 sequences, 33% of which show up once; 15% to 20% is in the top ten. The sequencing input was blood. The source is a human donor with active COVID-19.

About this clonotype itself: The CDR3 does not close with the conserved phenylalanine or tryptophan, likely indicating a read error. The chain joins TRBV14 to TRBJ2-3; D may be TRBD2 (5 bases). The V gene's germline CDR1 is SGHDN and CDR2 FVKESK. Deletions cut 1 base from V and 4 bases from J, with 12 bases between. The CDR3 is 15 amino acids. The CDR3: CASSQARAGPDTQYS. The CDR3, as DNA: TGTGCCAGCAGCCAAGCGAGGGCAGGCCCAGATACGCAGTATTCT.

This chain connects TRBV19 to TRBJ2-4, with a weak D call TRBD2 (6 bases). Germline values: CDR1 LNHDA, CDR2 SQIVND (reference sequence). The CDR3 is made up of 15 amino acids. V was pared by 5 bases and J by 5 bases, with 16 bases between. CDR3 sequence (DNA): TGTGCCAGTAGTTCCGCCGGGACTTTGCAAAACATTCAGTACTTC. Protein product: CASSSAGTLQNIQYF.

This chain uses TRBV5-6 with TRBJ2-5, with 12 bases matching TRBD2. After removal of 0 bases from V and 4 bases from J, the junction contained 4 bases not matched to a gene. CDR1 is SGHDT, CDR2 YYEEEE, per germline. The CDR3 runs to 16 residues. CDR3 sequence: CASSLDLAGGPETQYF. The CDR3 DNA is TGTGCCAGCAGCTTGGATCTAGCGGGGGGGCCAGAGACCCAGTACTTC.

The rearrangement joins TRBV18 to TRBJ2-3; 11 bases are shared with TRBD2. The germline CDR1 and CDR2 sequences are KGHSH and LQKENI. The CDR3 spans 16 residues. Trimming removed 3 bases from V and 0 bases from J; junction bases left unmatched: 2. As DNA, the CDR3 is TGTGCCAGCTCACCGCTAGCGGGGGGTAGCACAGATACGCAGTATTTT. Its protein product is CASSPLAGGSTDTQYF.

The CDR3 nucleotides are TGTGCCACCAGTGATATGGCAGGGATTGGCTACACCTTC. Its protein product is CATSDMAGIGYTF. The chain joins TRBV24-1 to TRBJ1-2; weak D call: TRBD1 (5 bases). Germline-derived CDR1 and CDR2 are KGHDR and SFDVKD. The CDR3 loop spans 13 amino acids. V was pared by 3 bases and J by 7 bases, with 11 bases between.

This clonotype was seen more than once but under ten times. The V and J genes are TRBV7-2 and TRBJ2-7; 8 bases fit TRBD1. The CDR3 length is 17 residues. J gave up 3 bases and V 4 bases, and 14 bases lay outside the gene matches. CDR1 and CDR2 from the germline V gene are SGHTA and FQGNSA. CDR3 in DNA: TGTGCCAGCAGCTCTTCCGGACAGGGCATTTTATTCTACGAGCAGTACTTC. The encoded protein is CASSSSGQGILFYEQYF.

This clonotype has a handful of counts. The chain recombines TRBV5-5 with TRBJ1-2; possibly TRBD1 for D (6 bases). V was shortened by 0 bases and J by 8 bases, with 11 bases between the two germline ends. The CDR3 has 13 amino acids. The germline gives CDR1 SGHKS, CDR2 YYEKEE (reference sequence). This chain's CDR3 is CASSLGAGEGYTF. The CDR3 DNA sequence: TGTGCCAGCAGCTTGGGGGCAGGGGAAGGCTACACCTTC.

V is TRBV20-1 and J is TRBJ1-2, with D possibly being TRBD1 (5 bases). With 0 bases removed from V and 4 bases from J, the gap between germline ends came to 18 bases. The CDR3 totals 16 residues. Germline V gives CDR1 DFQATT, CDR2 SNEGSKA (reference sequence). The CDR3: CSARDSYRKKSYGYTF. In nucleotides, the CDR3 is TGCAGTGCTAGAGATAGCTACAGGAAGAAGTCCTATGGCTACACCTTC.

There are a few counts of this clonotype. The chain links TRBV18 to TRBJ1-1, with a tentative D call TRBD1 (5 bases). V gave up 1 base and J gave up 0 bases, with 18 bases separating them. The CDR3 covers 18 residues. The germline V gene encodes CDR1 KGHSH and CDR2 LQKENI. The CDR3 reads CASSPLPYVGQVNTEAFF. The CDR3 nucleotides read TGTGCCAGCTCACCACTACCGTATGTAGGACAAGTGAACACTGAAGCTTTCTTT.

The chain links TRBV7-9 to TRBJ2-5; no reliable D call. Trimming left V 1 base short and J 5 bases short, with 5 bases between. CDR1 and CDR2 (germline): SEHNR, FQNEAQ (reference sequence). The CDR3 runs to 12 residues. CDR3 DNA sequence: TGTGCCAGCAGCTTAGGCACGGAGACCCAGTACTTC. It is translated as CASSLGTETQYF. Looking up the rest from reference TRBV7-9 and TRBJ2-5 gives the full variable domain: DTGVSQNPRHKITKRGQNVTFRCDPISEHNRLYWYRQTLGQGPEFLTYFQNEAQLEKSRLLSDRFSAERPKGSFSTLEIQRTEQGDSAMYLCASSLGTETQYFGPGTRLLVL.

The gene calls are TRBV19 and TRBJ2-1, with 8 bases aligning to TRBD2. The V and J ends lost 11 bases and 8 bases, in that order; junction bases with no gene match: 20. Germline V gene lookup returns CDR1 LNHDA and CDR2 SQIVND (reference sequence). This CDR3 has 16 amino acids. Written as DNA, the CDR3 is TGTGCCTGGTCACGGGGGGGGCGGGGTTCTCTCGATGAGCAGTTCTTC. It yields the protein CAWSRGGRGSLDEQFF.

V is TRBV18 and J is TRBJ2-3; unclear D gene. CDR3 length: 13 residues. V gave up 1 base and J gave up 5 bases, with 7 bases separating them. CDR1 and CDR2 from the germline V gene are KGHSH and LQKENI. CDR3: CASSPRLGDTQYF. The CDR3 bases are TGTGCCAGCTCACCACGGCTGGGAGATACGCAGTATTTT. Together with reference TRBV18 and TRBJ2-3, the CDR3 gives the full variable domain: NAGVMQNPRHLVRRRGQEARLRCSPMKGHSHVYWYRQLPEEGLKFMVYLQKENIIDESGMPKERFSAEFPKEGPSILRIQQVVRGDSAAYFCASSPRLGDTQYFGPGTRLTVL.

In this sample, this clonotype turned up once. A much larger clone sits a single nucleotide away, making a read error possible. This rearrangement joins TRBV15 to TRBJ2-3, with D possibly matching TRBD2 (7 bases). Per germline, CDR1 LNHNV and CDR2 YYDKDF (reference sequence). The CDR3 sequence is 17 residues long. CDR3 region: CVTSRGRLADSTDTQYF. The CDR3 bases are TGTGTCACCAGCAGGGGCAGGCTAGCGGATAGCACAGATACGCAGTATTTT. Full variable domain (missing parts from reference TRBV15 and TRBJ2-3): DAMVIQNPRYQVTQFGKPVTLSCSQTLNHNVMYWYQQKSSQAPKLLFHYYDKDFNNEADTPDNFQSRRPNTSFCFLDIRSPGLGDTAMYLCVTSRGRLADSTDTQYFGPGTRLTVL.

This clonotype was seen a handful of times. The gene calls are TRBV27 and TRBJ1-6; the D is unclear. CDR1 is MNHEY, CDR2 SMNVEV, per germline (reference sequence). V was trimmed by 10 bases and J by 0 bases, leaving 13 bases between them. The CDR3 spans 15 residues. The CDR3 protein is CATKDGSSYNSPLHF. CDR3 DNA sequence: TGTGCCACCAAAGATGGGAGCTCCTATAATTCACCCCTCCACTTT.

V gene TRBV7-6 combines with J gene TRBJ1-6; D remains unclear. Trimming took 7 bases from V and 7 from J, leaving 20 bases between them. The CDR3 spans 16 residues. Germline CDR1 is SGHVS and CDR2 is FNYEAQ. The CDR3 region is CASTQPTGRRNSPLHF. The DNA of the CDR3 is TGTGCCAGCACCCAGCCGACCGGGCGACGGAATTCACCCCTCCACTTT.

CDR3 residues: CASSTQPRALGYGYTF. In DNA form, the CDR3 reads TGTGCCAGCAGCACCCAACCCAGGGCCCTCGGGTATGGCTACACCTTC. The chain recombines TRBV12-3 or TRBV12-4 with TRBJ1-2, with TRBD1 as a possible D gene (5 bases). This CDR3 has 16 amino acids. V gave up 6 bases and J gave up 5 bases, with 22 bases separating them.